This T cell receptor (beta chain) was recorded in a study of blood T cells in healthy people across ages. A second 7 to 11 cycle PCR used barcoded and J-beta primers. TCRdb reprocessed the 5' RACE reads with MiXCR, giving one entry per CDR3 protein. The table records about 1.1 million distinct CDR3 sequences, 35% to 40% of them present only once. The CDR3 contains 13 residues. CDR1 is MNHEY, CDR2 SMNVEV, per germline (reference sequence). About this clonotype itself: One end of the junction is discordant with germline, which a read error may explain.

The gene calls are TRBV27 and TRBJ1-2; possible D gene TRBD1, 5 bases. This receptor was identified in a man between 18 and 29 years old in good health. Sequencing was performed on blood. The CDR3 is CASSPRTSYGHTF. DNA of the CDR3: TGTGCCAGCAGTCCGAGGACATCGTATGGCCACACCTTC.